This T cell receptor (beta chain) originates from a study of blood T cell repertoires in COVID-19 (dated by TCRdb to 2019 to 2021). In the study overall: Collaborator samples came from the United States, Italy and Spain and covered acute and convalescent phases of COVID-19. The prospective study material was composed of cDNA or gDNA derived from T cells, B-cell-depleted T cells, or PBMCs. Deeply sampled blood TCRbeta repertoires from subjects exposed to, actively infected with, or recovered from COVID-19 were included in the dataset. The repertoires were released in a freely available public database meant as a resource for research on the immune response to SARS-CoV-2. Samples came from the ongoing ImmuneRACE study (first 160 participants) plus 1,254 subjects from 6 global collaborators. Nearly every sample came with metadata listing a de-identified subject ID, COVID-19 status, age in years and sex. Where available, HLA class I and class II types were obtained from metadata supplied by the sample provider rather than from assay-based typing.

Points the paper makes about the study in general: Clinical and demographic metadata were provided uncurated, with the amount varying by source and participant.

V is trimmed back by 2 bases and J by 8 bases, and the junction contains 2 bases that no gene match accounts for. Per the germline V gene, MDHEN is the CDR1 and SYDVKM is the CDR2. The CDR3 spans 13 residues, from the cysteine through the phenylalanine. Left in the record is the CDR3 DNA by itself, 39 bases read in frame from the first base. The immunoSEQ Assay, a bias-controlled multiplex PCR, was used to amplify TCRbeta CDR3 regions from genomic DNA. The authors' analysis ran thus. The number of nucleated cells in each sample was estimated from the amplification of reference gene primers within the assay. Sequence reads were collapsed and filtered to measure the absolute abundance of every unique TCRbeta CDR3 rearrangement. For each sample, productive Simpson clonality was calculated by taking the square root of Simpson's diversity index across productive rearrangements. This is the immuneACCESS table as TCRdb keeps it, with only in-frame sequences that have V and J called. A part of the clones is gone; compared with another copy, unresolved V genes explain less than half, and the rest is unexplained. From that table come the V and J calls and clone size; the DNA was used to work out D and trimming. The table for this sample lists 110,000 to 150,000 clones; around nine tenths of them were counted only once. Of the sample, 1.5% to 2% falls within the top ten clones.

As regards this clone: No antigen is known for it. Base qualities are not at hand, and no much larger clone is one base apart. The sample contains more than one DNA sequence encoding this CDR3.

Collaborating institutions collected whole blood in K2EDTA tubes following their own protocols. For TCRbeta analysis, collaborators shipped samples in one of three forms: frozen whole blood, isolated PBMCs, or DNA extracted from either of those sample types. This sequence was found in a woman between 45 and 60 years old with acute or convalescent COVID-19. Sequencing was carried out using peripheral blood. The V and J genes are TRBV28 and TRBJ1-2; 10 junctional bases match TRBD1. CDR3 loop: CASSLDRGRGYTF. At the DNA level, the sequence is TGTGCCAGCAGTTTAGACAGGGGGCGAGGCTACACCTTC.